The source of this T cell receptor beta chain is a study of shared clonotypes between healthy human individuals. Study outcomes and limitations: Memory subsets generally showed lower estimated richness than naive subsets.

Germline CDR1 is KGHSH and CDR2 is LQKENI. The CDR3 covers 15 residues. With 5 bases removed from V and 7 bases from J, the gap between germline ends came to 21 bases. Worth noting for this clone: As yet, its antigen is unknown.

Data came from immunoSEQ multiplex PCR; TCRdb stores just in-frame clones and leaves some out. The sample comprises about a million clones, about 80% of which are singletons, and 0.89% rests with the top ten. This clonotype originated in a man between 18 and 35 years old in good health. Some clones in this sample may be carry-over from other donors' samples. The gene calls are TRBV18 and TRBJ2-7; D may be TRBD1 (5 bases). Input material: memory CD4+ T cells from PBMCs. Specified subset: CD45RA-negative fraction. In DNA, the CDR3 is TGTGCCAGCTCAGACTCGACAGCTCCCGCTACGGAGCAGTACTTC. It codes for CASSDSTAPATEQYF.